The entry below gives a single TCR beta chain sequence along with its context. This clonotype has more than one count but fewer than ten. Its cognate antigen has yet to be identified. No base quality information exists; no much larger clone differs at one position. Inclusive of the bounding cysteine and phenylalanine, the CDR3 is 15 residues long. The kept DNA is CDR3 alone, 45 bases in frame from the first base. The germline V gene provides CDR1 SGDLS and CDR2 YYNGEE. Germline trimming: 3 bases from V, 4 bases from J; junction bases outside gene matches: 6. Ficoll-Paque density gradient centrifugation was used to isolate PBMCs. This sample is drawn from a study of T-cell memory formation after mild COVID-19 (dated by TCRdb to about 2021). Concerning the study at large: TCR sequence clusters from the two donors were found to be largely donor specific. In a couple of donors, T-cell clones that expanded and contracted after mild COVID-19 were followed by sequencing TCRalpha and TCRbeta repertoires longitudinally. Two young, previously healthy adult volunteers, one female and one male, were included in the cohort. Study-level results and caveats: Contracting CD4+ clones turned up mainly in the CM and EM memory subsets, whereas EMRA was where CD8+ clones were enriched. Only a couple of mild cases were covered in the study, and larger cohorts including severe cases with pre-infection samples were considered necessary. Whether the second-wave clones peaking on day 37 were SARS-CoV-2 specific was not confirmed. Clones that contracted from day 15 to 85 showed balanced CD4/CD8 phenotypes, whereas a second wave of clones that expanded from day 15 to 37 leaned towards CD4+. Some responding clones were found in pre-infection memory, which suggests that pre-existing cross-reactive memory T cells took part in the SARS-CoV-2 response.

These reads were obtained on an Illumina NovaSeq 6000. cDNA libraries for TCRalpha and TCRbeta were prepared by 5'RACE using constant-segment primers, with sample barcodes and unique molecular identifiers added. Trizol reagent was used to extract RNA from every sample. Libraries were amplified in two PCR steps, with a second sample barcode and Illumina TruSeq adapters added in the second step. The libraries were sequenced on an Illumina NovaSeq using 2 x 150 bp paired-end reads. As for the authors' bioinformatics: Demultiplexing of reads and collapsing into UMI-guided consensus sequences were performed with migec v1.2.7. Using mixcr v2.1.11, the UMI consensuses were aligned to TRA and TRB V and J templates and assembled into clonotypes. A clonotype was counted as expanded or contracted only when both edgeR and NoisET called the clonotype significant, with the noise models trained on biological replicates. For edgeR calls, the thresholds were a false discovery rate-adjusted p below 0.01 and a log2 fold-change of 1. PCA with hierarchical clustering of max-normalized trajectories of the 1000 most abundant clonotypes was used as exploratory dynamics analysis. The CD4 or CD8 phenotype of responding clones was assigned using the separately sequenced CD4+ and CD8+ repertoires. TCRdb cleaned the public reads at Q25 with fastp, built clones with MiXCR and kept in-frame beta chains. One record per CDR3 amino acid sequence lists the most common genes and DNA. The V and J calls were determined by TCRdb, not by the authors. The sample table holds around 200,000 distinct CDR3 sequences, of which around 8.8% were seen once. Roughly 4% of the sample is taken by the ten largest.

The chain employs TRBV9 and TRBJ2-1, with 8 middle bases fitting TRBD2. The sequencing input was PBMCs or a T cell subset sorted from them (not recorded which). This TCR was recovered from a man aged 18 to 29 who had mild COVID-19 (a few samples of this study predate the infection). The sample titles of this study are shuffled in the database, so cell type and time point are left out; the donor was told from shared clones. The sequenced DNA is TGTGCCAGCAGCGGCGGGGGGCAGACATACAATGAGCAGTTCTTC. It translates to CASSGGGQTYNEQFF.